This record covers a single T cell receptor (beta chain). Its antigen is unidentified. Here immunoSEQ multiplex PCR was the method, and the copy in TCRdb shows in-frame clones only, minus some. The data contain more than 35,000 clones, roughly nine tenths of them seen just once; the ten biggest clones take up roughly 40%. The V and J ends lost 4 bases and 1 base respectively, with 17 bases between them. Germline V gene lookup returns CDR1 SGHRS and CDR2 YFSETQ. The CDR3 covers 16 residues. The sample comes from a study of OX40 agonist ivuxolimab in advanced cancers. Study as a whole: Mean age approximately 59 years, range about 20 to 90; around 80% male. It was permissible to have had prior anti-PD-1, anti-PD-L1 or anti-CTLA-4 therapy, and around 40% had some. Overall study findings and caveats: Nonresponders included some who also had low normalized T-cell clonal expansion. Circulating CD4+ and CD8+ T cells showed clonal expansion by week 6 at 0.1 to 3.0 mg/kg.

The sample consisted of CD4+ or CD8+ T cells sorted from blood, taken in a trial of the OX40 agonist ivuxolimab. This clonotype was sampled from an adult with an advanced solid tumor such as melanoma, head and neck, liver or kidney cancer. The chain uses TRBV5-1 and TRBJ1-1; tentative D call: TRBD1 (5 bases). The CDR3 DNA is TGCGCCAGCAGCCCGGGGGGTGGCAGGGAGAACACTGAAGCTTTCTTT. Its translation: CASSPGGGRENTEAFF.